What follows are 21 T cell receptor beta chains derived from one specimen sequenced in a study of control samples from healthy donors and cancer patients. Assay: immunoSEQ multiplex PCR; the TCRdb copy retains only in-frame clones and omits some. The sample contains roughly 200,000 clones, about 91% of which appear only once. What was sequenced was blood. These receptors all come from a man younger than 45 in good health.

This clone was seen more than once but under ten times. CDR3 amino acids: CASSLVASGGNADTQYF. CDR3 in DNA: TGTGCCAGCAGCTTAGTCGCTAGCGGGGGGAATGCAGATACGCAGTATTTT. V is TRBV7-2 and J is TRBJ2-3; 11 bases line up with TRBD2. The CDR3 totals 17 residues. The germline V gene has CDR1 SGHTA and CDR2 FQGNSA. Trimming cost V 1 base and J 4 bases; bases outside gene matches: 7.

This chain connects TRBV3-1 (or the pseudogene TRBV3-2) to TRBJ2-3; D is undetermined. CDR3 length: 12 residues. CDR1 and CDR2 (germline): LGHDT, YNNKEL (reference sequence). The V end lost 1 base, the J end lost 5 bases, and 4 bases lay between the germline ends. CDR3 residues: CASSQVLDTQYF. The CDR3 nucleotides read TGTGCCAGCAGCCAAGTGCTAGATACGCAGTATTTT.

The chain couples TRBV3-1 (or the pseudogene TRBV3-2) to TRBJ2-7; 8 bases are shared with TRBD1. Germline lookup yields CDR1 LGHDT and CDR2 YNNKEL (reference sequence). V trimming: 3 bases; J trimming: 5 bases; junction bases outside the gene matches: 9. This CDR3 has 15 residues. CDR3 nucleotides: TGTGCCAGCAGCCATTTTAGGACAGGGTTCGACGAGCAGTACTTC. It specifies CASSHFRTGFDEQYF.

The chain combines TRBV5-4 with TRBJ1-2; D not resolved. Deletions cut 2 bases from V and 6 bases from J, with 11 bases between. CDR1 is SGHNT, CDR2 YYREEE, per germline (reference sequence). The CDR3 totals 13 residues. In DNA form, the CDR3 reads TGTGCCAGCAGCTTTTCGGGGTTGGATGGCTACACCTTC. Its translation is CASSFSGLDGYTF. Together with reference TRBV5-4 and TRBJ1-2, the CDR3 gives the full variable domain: ETGVTQSPTHLIKTRGQQVTLRCSSQSGHNTVSWYQQALGQGPQFIFQYYREEENGRGNFPPRFSGLQFPNYSSELNVNALELDDSALYLCASSFSGLDGYTFGSGTRLTVV.

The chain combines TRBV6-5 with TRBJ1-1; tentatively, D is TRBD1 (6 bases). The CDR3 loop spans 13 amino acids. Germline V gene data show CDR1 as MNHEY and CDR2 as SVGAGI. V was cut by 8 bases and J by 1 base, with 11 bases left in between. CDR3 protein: CASPGTRNTEAFF. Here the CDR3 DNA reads TGTGCCAGCCCCGGGACACGGAACACTGAAGCTTTCTTT.

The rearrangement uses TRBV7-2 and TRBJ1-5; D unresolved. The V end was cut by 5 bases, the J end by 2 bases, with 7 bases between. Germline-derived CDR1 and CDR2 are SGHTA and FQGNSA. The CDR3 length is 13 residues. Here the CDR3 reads CASSPDGNQPQHF. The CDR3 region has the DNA TGTGCCAGCAGCCCGGACGGCAATCAGCCCCAGCATTTT. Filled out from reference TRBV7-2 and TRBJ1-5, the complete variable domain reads GAGVSQSPSNKVTEKGKDVELRCDPISGHTALYWYRQSLGQGLEFLIYFQGNSAPDKSGLPSDRFSAERTGGSVSTLTIQRTQQEDSAVYLCASSPDGNQPQHFGDGTRLSIL.

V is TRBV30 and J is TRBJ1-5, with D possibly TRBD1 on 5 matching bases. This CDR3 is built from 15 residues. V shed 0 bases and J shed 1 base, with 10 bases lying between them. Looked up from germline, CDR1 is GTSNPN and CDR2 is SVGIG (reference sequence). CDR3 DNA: TGTGCCTGGAGTGTCGCGCAGGGCAGCAATCAGCCCCAGCATTTT. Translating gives CAWSVAQGSNQPQHF.

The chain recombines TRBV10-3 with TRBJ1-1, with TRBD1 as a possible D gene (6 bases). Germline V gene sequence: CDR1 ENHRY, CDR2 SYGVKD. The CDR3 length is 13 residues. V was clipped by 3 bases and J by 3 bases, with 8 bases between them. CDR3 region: CAISDRGHTEAFF. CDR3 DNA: TGTGCCATCAGTGACAGGGGTCACACTGAAGCTTTCTTT.

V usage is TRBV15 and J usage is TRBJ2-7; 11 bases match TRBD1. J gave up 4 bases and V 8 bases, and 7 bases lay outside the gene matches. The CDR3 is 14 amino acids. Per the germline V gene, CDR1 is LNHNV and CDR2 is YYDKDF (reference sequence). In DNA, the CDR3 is TGTGCCACCTCAGCCGGGACAGGGGGTTACGAGCAGTACTTC. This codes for CATSAGTGGYEQYF.

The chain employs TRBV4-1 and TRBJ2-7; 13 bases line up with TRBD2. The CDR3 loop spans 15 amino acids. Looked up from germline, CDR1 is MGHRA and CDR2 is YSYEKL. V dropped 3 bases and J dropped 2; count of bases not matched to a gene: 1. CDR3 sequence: CASSQGTSGAYEQYF. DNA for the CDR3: TGCGCCAGCAGCCAGGGGACTAGCGGGGCCTACGAGCAGTACTTC.

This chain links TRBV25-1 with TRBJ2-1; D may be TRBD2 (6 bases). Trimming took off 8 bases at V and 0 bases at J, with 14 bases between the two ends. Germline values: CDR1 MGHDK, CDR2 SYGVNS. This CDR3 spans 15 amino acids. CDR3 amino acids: CASQGLGGSYNEQFF. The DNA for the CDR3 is TGTGCCAGCCAGGGTCTCGGGGGCTCCTACAATGAGCAGTTCTTC.

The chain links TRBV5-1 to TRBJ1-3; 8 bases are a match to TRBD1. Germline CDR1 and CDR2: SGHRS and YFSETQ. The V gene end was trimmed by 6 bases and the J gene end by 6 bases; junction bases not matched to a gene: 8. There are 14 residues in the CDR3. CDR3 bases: TGCGCCAGCAAGGACAGGGAGCTGCTAAACACCATATATTTT. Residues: CASKDRELLNTIYF.

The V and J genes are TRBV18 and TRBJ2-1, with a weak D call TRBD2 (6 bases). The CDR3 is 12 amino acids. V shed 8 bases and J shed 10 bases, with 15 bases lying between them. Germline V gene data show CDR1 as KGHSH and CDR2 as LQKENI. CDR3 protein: CASTGGLGEQFF. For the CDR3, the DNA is TGTGCCAGCACCGGGGGTCTAGGGGAGCAGTTCTTC.

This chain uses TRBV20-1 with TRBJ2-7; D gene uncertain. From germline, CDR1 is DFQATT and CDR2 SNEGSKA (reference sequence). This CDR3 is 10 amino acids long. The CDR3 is CNKNGCEQYF. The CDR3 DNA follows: TGCAATAAAAATGGGTGCGAGCAGTACTTC.

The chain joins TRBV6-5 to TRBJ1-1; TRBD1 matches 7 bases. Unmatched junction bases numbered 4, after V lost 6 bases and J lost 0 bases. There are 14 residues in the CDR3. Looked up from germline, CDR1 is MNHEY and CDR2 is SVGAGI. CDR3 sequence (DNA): TGTGCCAGCAGAGAGGGGGCCTTGAACACTGAAGCTTTCTTT. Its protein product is CASREGALNTEAFF.

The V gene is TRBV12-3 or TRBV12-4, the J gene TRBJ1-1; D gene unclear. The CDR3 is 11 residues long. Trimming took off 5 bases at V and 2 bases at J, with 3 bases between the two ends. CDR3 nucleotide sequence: TGTGCCAGCAGTCCCAACACTGAAGCTTTCTTT. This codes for CASSPNTEAFF.

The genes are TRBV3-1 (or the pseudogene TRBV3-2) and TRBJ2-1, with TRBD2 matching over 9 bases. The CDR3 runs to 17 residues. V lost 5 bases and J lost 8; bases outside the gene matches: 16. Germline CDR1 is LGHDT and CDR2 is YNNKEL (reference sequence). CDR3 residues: CASSGLGRGGGIHEQFF. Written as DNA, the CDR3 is TGTGCCAGCAGCGGACTAGGGCGGGGGGGCGGGATCCATGAGCAGTTCTTC.

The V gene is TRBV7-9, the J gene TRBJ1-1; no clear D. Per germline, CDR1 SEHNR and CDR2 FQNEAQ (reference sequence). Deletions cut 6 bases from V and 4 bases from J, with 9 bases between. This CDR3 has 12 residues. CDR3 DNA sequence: TGTGCCAGCAGACTCACGGGCACTGAAGCTTTCTTT. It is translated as CASRLTGTEAFF. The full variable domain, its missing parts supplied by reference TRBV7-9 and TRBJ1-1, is DTGVSQNPRHKITKRGQNVTFRCDPISEHNRLYWYRQTLGQGPEFLTYFQNEAQLEKSRLLSDRFSAERPKGSFSTLEIQRTEQGDSAMYLCASRLTGTEAFFGQGTRLTVV.

The CDR3 DNA reads as TGTGCCAGCAGCTCGATCGACAGGGATGGCTACACCTTC. Amino acids: CASSSIDRDGYTF. The chain joins TRBV5-6 to TRBJ1-2, with TRBD1 matching over 7 bases. The CDR3 consists of 13 residues. V lost 3 bases and J lost 6; bases outside the gene matches: 5. Germline loops: CDR1 SGHDT, CDR2 YYEEEE.

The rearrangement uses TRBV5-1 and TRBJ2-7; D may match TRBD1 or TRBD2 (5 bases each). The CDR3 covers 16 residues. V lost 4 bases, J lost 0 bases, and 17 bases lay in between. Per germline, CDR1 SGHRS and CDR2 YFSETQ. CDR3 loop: CASSLFRDPHSYEQYF. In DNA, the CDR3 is TGCGCCAGCAGCCTATTTAGGGACCCACACTCCTACGAGCAGTACTTC.

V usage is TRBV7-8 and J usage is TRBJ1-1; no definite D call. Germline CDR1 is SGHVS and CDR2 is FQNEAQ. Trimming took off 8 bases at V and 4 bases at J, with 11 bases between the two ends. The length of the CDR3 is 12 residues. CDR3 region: CASWGRSTEAFF. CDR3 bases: TGTGCCAGCTGGGGTAGGAGCACTGAAGCTTTCTTT.